The next 31 T cell receptor beta chains were all read from a single sample in a study of blood T cell repertoires in COVID-19. Measured with immunoSEQ multiplex PCR; TCRdb has only the in-frame clones, and not every one. The sample has 210,000 or so clones; under 90% are singletons. Sequencing input: peripheral blood. These receptors were collected from a woman aged 80 or older with active or convalescent COVID-19.

V gene TRBV5-1 combines with J gene TRBJ1-1; 7 bases match TRBD1. In germline, CDR1 is SGHRS, CDR2 YFSETQ. The CDR3 extends over 14 amino acids. The junction had 5 bases not matched to a gene; V was cut back by 5 bases and J by 1 base. Here the CDR3 DNA reads TGCGCCAGCAGGTCACAGGGGTCGAACACTGAAGCTTTCTTT. Its translation is CASRSQGSNTEAFF.

This chain links TRBV6-2 or TRBV6-3 with TRBJ1-1; 9 bases match TRBD1. Germline V lookup: CDR1 MNHEY, CDR2 SVGEGT. This CDR3 spans 15 amino acids. With V trimmed by 2 bases and J by 5 bases, 6 bases remained unmatched. For the CDR3, the DNA is TGTGCCAGCAGTTACCCGACAGGGGGACGGACTGAAGCTTTCTTT. This encodes CASSYPTGGRTEAFF.

The sample holds many counts of this clone. J is TRBJ2-7 and V is TRBV7-2; D perhaps matches TRBD1 (6 bases). CDR3 length: 14 residues. Trimming pared 1 base from V and 6 bases from J, leaving 13 bases between. CDR1 and CDR2 from the germline V gene are SGHTA and FQGNSA. For the CDR3, the DNA is TGTGCCAGCAGCTTAGTGGATACAGGGTGCGAGCAGTACTTC. The encoded protein is CASSLVDTGCEQYF.

The J gene is TRBJ1-5, the V gene TRBV7-2; the D gene is possibly TRBD1 (6 bases). V gave up 5 bases and J gave up 4 bases, with 9 bases separating them. This CDR3 has 13 amino acids. Germline V gene lookup returns CDR1 SGHTA and CDR2 FQGNSA. Here the CDR3 reads CASSPDSNQPQHF. For the CDR3, the DNA is TGTGCCAGCAGCCCGGACAGTAATCAGCCCCAGCATTTT. Full variable domain (missing parts from reference TRBV7-2 and TRBJ1-5): GAGVSQSPSNKVTEKGKDVELRCDPISGHTALYWYRQSLGQGLEFLIYFQGNSAPDKSGLPSDRFSAERTGGSVSTLTIQRTQQEDSAVYLCASSPDSNQPQHFGDGTRLSIL.

The J gene is TRBJ2-3, the V gene TRBV18, with D possibly TRBD2 on 6 matching bases. V was shortened by 1 base and J by 3 bases, with 11 bases between the two germline ends. The CDR3 covers 15 residues. Germline values: CDR1 KGHSH, CDR2 LQKENI. The CDR3 region has the DNA TGTGCCAGCTCACCACTGGGGCTAGCGACAGATACGCAGTATTTT. Protein sequence: CASSPLGLATDTQYF.

J is TRBJ2-3 and V is TRBV18, with 10 bases matching TRBD2. This CDR3 has 19 residues. The germline V gene encodes CDR1 KGHSH and CDR2 LQKENI. V lost 3 bases to trimming and J lost 1 base; unmatched junction nucleotides: 13. CDR3 protein: CASSPFTSGVKFGTDTQYF. The CDR3 nucleotides read TGTGCCAGCTCACCCTTCACTAGCGGGGTGAAATTCGGCACAGATACGCAGTATTTT.

This chain uses TRBV6-2 or TRBV6-3 with TRBJ1-5, with D possibly being TRBD1 (6 bases). Germline CDR1 and CDR2: MNHEY and SVGEGT. The CDR3 totals 15 residues. V shed 0 bases and J shed 6 bases, with 12 bases lying between them. In DNA, the CDR3 is TGTGCCAGCAGTTACTCGTCAGGGGTGGGTCAGCCCCAGCATTTT. It yields the protein CASSYSSGVGQPQHF.

The genes are TRBV19 and TRBJ1-3; a weak D match, TRBD1 (5 bases). The CDR3 contains 16 residues. Trimming left V 7 bases short and J 3 bases short, with 19 bases between. Germline CDR1 and CDR2: LNHDA and SQIVND (reference sequence). This chain's CDR3 is CASILGGKEVGNTIYF. The CDR3 DNA reads TGTGCCAGTATCCTGGGGGGGAAGGAGGTTGGAAACACCATATATTTT. Drawing the rest from reference TRBV19 and TRBJ1-3, the complete variable domain is DGGITQSPKYLFRKEGQNVTLSCEQNLNHDAMYWYRQDPGQGLRLIYYSQIVNDFQKGDIAEGYSVSREKKESFPLTVTSAQKNPTAFYLCASILGGKEVGNTIYFGEGSWLTVV.

The V and J genes are TRBV18 and TRBJ2-7, with 7 bases matching TRBD1. The V gene end was trimmed by 7 bases and the J gene end by 4 bases; junction bases not matched to a gene: 10. The CDR3 totals 14 residues. CDR1 and CDR2 (germline): KGHSH, LQKENI. The CDR3 region is CASFNRGMEYEQYF. In nucleotides, the CDR3 is TGTGCCAGCTTTAACAGGGGAATGGAATACGAGCAGTACTTC.

The chain has TRBV28 and TRBJ2-7, with D tentatively TRBD1 (5 bases). The CDR3 is 12 residues long. Trimming pared 8 bases from V and 3 bases from J, leaving 11 bases between. Per the germline V gene, CDR1 is MDHEN and CDR2 is SYDVKM. CDR3 bases: TGTGCCAGCGGTGGGGCTATCTACGAGCAGTACTTC. Its protein product is CASGGAIYEQYF.

This sequence joins TRBV7-2 and TRBJ2-5; 11 nucleotides line up with TRBD2. Germline V gene sequence: CDR1 SGHTA, CDR2 FQGNSA. This CDR3 contains 16 residues. Trimming took 1 base from V and 2 from J; bases not matched to a gene: 3. In DNA, the CDR3 is TGTGCCAGCAGCTTAGTTGGGACTAGCGGACAAGAGACCCAGTACTTC. It codes for CASSLVGTSGQETQYF.

V gene TRBV18 combines with J gene TRBJ2-7, with D possibly matching TRBD2 (5 bases). Germline V gene sequence: CDR1 KGHSH, CDR2 LQKENI. The CDR3 is 12 amino acids. V was clipped by 2 bases and J by 5 bases, with 7 bases between them. This CDR3 reads CASSPLRDEQYF. CDR3 coding DNA: TGTGCCAGCTCACCATTGCGGGACGAGCAGTACTTC. The variable domain in full, completed from reference TRBV18 and TRBJ2-7, reads NAGVMQNPRHLVRRRGQEARLRCSPMKGHSHVYWYRQLPEEGLKFMVYLQKENIIDESGMPKERFSAEFPKEGPSILRIQQVVRGDSAAYFCASSPLRDEQYFGPGTRLTVT.

The chain employs TRBV30 and TRBJ2-7, with D unclear. Germline V CDR1 and CDR2: GTSNPN, SVGIG (reference sequence). V lost 2 bases to trimming and J lost 3 bases, with 11 bases between them. The CDR3 is 13 residues long. CDR3 amino acids: CAWSPQVGYEQYF. CDR3 sequence (DNA): TGTGCCTGGAGTCCCCAGGTCGGCTACGAGCAGTACTTC.

This rearrangement joins TRBV7-2 to TRBJ1-3; D is uncertain. The CDR3 is made up of 15 amino acids. Per the germline V gene, CDR1 is SGHTA and CDR2 is FQGNSA. Trimming pared 4 bases from V and 0 bases from J, leaving 10 bases between. The CDR3 sequence is CASSSPRSSGNTIYF. CDR3 in DNA: TGTGCCAGCAGCTCACCCCGGTCCTCTGGAAACACCATATATTTT.

This chain uses TRBV5-5 with TRBJ2-1; 7 bases match TRBD1. Germline CDR1 SGHKS, CDR2 YYEKEE (reference sequence). The CDR3 is 15 amino acids. V dropped 1 base and J dropped 0; count of bases not matched to a gene: 1. CDR3 nucleotide sequence: TGTGCCAGCAGCTTGACAGGGGACTCCTACAATGAGCAGTTCTTC. Translation: CASSLTGDSYNEQFF.

The chain is built from TRBV7-9 and TRBJ2-7; 12 bases line up with TRBD2. Unmatched junction bases numbered 3, after V lost 0 bases and J lost 3 bases. Germline CDR1 reads SEHNR; CDR2 reads FQNEAQ (reference sequence). This CDR3 comprises 16 residues. In DNA form, the CDR3 reads TGTGCCAGCAGCTTAGCCGCACTAGCGGGGGGCTACGAGCAGTACTTC. Translating gives CASSLAALAGGYEQYF.

This clone showed up just a few times. J is TRBJ2-5 and V is TRBV5-8; D unresolved. Trimming removed 3 bases at V and 1 base at J, with 13 bases between. The CDR3 is 15 amino acids. Germline V gene lookup returns CDR1 SGHTS and CDR2 YDEGEE. CDR3 coding DNA: TGTGCCAGCAGCTCCGAGACGGAGCTCCAAGAGACCCAGTACTTC. Amino acid sequence: CASSSETELQETQYF.

The chain has TRBV28 and TRBJ1-2; 9 bases are shared with TRBD1. From germline, CDR1 is MDHEN and CDR2 SYDVKM. There are 16 residues in the CDR3. V dropped 5 bases and J dropped 5; count of bases not matched to a gene: 12. The CDR3 sequence is CASSAPGQGKGYGYTF. For the CDR3, the DNA is TGTGCCAGCAGTGCCCCGGGACAGGGAAAGGGGTATGGCTACACCTTC.

The V call is TRBV21-1, the J call TRBJ1-1; TRBD1 was called by the table and not checked on the DNA. TRBV21-1 is a documented pseudogene. CDR3 length equals 15 residues. CDR3 coding DNA: TGTGCCAGCAGCAGGTGGCTCTCATCTGAATCTGAAGCTTTCTTT. Its protein product is CASSRWLSSESEAFF.

V is TRBV5-1 and J is TRBJ2-7; possible D gene TRBD1, 5 bases. Trimming took 0 bases from V and 3 from J, leaving 16 bases between them. The CDR3 is 16 amino acids. Germline CDR1 and CDR2: SGHRS and YFSETQ. The CDR3 region is CASSLGVVRAGYEQYF. The CDR3 region has the DNA TGCGCCAGCAGCTTGGGAGTGGTCAGGGCAGGCTACGAGCAGTACTTC.

Concerning this clone: The sample carries other DNA sequences with the same CDR3. The chain carries TRBV7-2 and TRBJ2-1; 7 nucleotides agree with TRBD1. The CDR3 consists of 15 residues. CDR1 is SGHTA, CDR2 FQGNSA, per germline. Trimming cost V 4 bases and J 0 bases; bases outside gene matches: 3. CDR3 DNA: TGTGCCAGCAGCTCGGACAGGAGCTCCTACAATGAGCAGTTCTTC. Translation: CASSSDRSSYNEQFF.

The rearrangement uses TRBV5-1 and TRBJ2-1; 10 bases align to TRBD2. Per the germline V gene, CDR1 is SGHRS and CDR2 is YFSETQ. This CDR3 contains 16 residues. V dropped 4 bases and J dropped 9; count of bases not matched to a gene: 13. CDR3: CASSSIPTSGIGEQFF. For the CDR3, the DNA is TGCGCCAGCAGCAGCATACCAACTAGCGGGATCGGTGAGCAGTTCTTC. The full variable domain, its missing parts supplied by reference TRBV5-1 and TRBJ2-1, is KAGVTQTPRYLIKTRGQQVTLSCSPISGHRSVSWYQQTPGQGLQFLFEYFSETQRNKGNFPGRFSGRQFSNSRSEMNVSTLELGDSALYLCASSSIPTSGIGEQFFGPGTRLTVL.

The J gene is TRBJ1-1, the V gene TRBV5-4; the match to TRBD1 covers 11 bases. Per germline, CDR1 SGHNT and CDR2 YYREEE (reference sequence). This CDR3 is 15 amino acids long. V lost 4 bases and J lost 6; bases outside the gene matches: 8. CDR3 nucleotides: TGTGCCAGCAGCGGGAAGGACAGGGGGCACGCTGAAGCTTTCTTT. The encoded protein is CASSGKDRGHAEAFF.

This clone was seen more than once but under ten times. The rearrangement uses TRBV7-9 and TRBJ2-3, with 12 bases matching TRBD2. The CDR3 spans 16 residues. V was clipped by 7 bases and J by 2 bases; unmatched bases: 7. Germline-derived CDR1 and CDR2 are SEHNR and FQNEAQ (reference sequence). CDR3 amino acids: CASTEGTSGPTDTQYF. In nucleotides, the CDR3 is TGTGCCAGCACCGAGGGGACTAGCGGGCCCACAGATACGCAGTATTTT.

J is TRBJ2-7 and V is TRBV29-1; 8 nucleotides match TRBD1. Trimming at V came to 7 bases and at J to 6 bases, leaving 8 bases not matched to a gene. CDR1 and CDR2 (germline): SQVTM, ANQGSEA. This CDR3 region has 12 residues. CDR3 sequence reads: CSAWTGTSEQYF. CDR3 coding DNA: TGCAGCGCCTGGACAGGGACGAGCGAGCAGTACTTC.

This chain links TRBV30 with TRBJ2-3; the D gene is possibly TRBD1 (6 bases). Trimming stripped 3 bases from V and 0 bases from J, with 13 bases between. This CDR3 is built from 15 residues. Germline V gene sequence: CDR1 GTSNPN, CDR2 SVGIG (reference sequence). The CDR3 coding sequence is TGTGCCTGGAGCCATTGGACAGTGAGCACAGATACGCAGTATTTT. Translating it yields CAWSHWTVSTDTQYF.

This chain joins TRBV6-2 or TRBV6-3 and TRBJ2-5; weak D call: TRBD2 (5 bases). CDR1 and CDR2 from the germline V gene are MNHEY and SVGEGT. V gave up 6 bases and J gave up 3 bases, with 17 bases separating them. The CDR3 is made up of 15 amino acids. The CDR3 loop is CASSSYGDFKETQYF. DNA for the CDR3: TGTGCCAGCAGCTCATACGGGGATTTTAAAGAGACCCAGTACTTC.

V and J are TRBV25-1 and TRBJ1-6; 7 bases agree with TRBD1. Unmatched junction bases numbered 7, after V lost 7 bases and J lost 10 bases. CDR3 length: 13 residues. The germline gives CDR1 MGHDK, CDR2 SYGVNS. CDR3 bases: TGTGCCAGCACTTTAGGGGGCGGATCACCCCTCCACTTT. Protein: CASTLGGGSPLHF.

CDR3 in DNA: TGTGCCAGTAGCCAAGGACAGGGGGTGTATGGCTACACCTTC. Protein: CASSQGQGVYGYTF. The V and J genes are TRBV19 and TRBJ1-2, with TRBD1 matching 10 bases. CDR3 size: 14 residues. V shed 6 bases and J 5 bases; nucleotides not matched to a gene: 6. Germline CDR1 reads LNHDA; CDR2 reads SQIVND (reference sequence).

The CDR3 nucleotides are TGCAGGGCCTCCATGGCTAGCACAGATACGCAGTATTTT. It codes for CRASMASTDTQYF. The J gene is TRBJ2-3, the V gene TRBV29-1; D uncertain. Germline V gives CDR1 SQVTM, CDR2 ANQGSEA. CDR3 size: 13 residues.

The chain combines TRBV2 with TRBJ1-3; tentative D call: TRBD1 (6 bases). This CDR3 has 16 amino acids. Deletions cut 1 base from V and 0 bases from J, with 10 bases between. Germline values: CDR1 SNHLY, CDR2 FYNNEI. This chain's CDR3 is CASSEVGGHSGNTIYF. DNA for the CDR3: TGTGCCAGCAGTGAAGTAGGGGGACACTCTGGAAACACCATATATTTT. Combining the CDR3 with reference TRBV2 and TRBJ1-3 gives the whole variable domain EPEVTQTPSHQVTQMGQEVILRCVPISNHLYFYWYRQILGQKVEFLVSFYNNEISEKSEIFDDQFSVERPDGSNFTLKIRSTKLEDSAMYFCASSEVGGHSGNTIYFGEGSWLTVV.